The entry that follows covers one T cell receptor (beta chain) sequence. Its matching antigen is unknown. This table comes from immunoSEQ multiplex PCR, and its TCRdb copy is limited to in-frame clones, with some not included. This table holds roughly 150,000 clones, around 92% found once. The data are from a study of T cell responses to AZD1222 COVID-19 vaccine. General observations from the study: Baseline seropositivity characterized only a handful of AZD1222 recipients. Most donors were white British and more were female, and clonal diversity was possibly underestimated.

V was pared by 0 bases and J by 2 bases, with 7 bases between. The CDR3 has 15 amino acids. Germline V gives CDR1 MNHEY, CDR2 SMNVEV (reference sequence). The sample was peripheral blood, taken on day 0 of AZD1222 vaccination. The chain joins TRBV27 to TRBJ2-2, with D unresolved. The sequence was obtained from an adult in good health. DNA of the CDR3: TGTGCCAGCAGTTTATCATCACCTAACACCGGGGAGCTGTTTTTT. Protein product: CASSLSSPNTGELFF.